These T cell receptor beta chains were read from a single sample in a study of blood T cell repertoires in COVID-19. TCRdb's table, derived via immunoSEQ multiplex PCR, lists solely in-frame clones and lacks some. The sample lists 85,000 to 95,000 clones; around 87% were seen once. What was sequenced was peripheral blood. Source of these receptors: a human donor with acute or convalescent COVID-19. The donor label of this sample is uncertain. The CDR3 runs from the conserved cysteine through the conserved F or W. A D gene is named only where the DNA matches it firmly. Size is omitted from some rows. Given values are once, few, many or a class for expanded clones.

-,-,TRBJ1-6,TRBV7-9,CASSRGGLENSPLHF,TGTGCCAGCAGCCGCGGGGGTTTGGAAAATTCACCCCTCCACTTT
-,TRBD1,TRBJ2-7,TRBV9,CASSPRDSSYEQYF,TGTGCCAGCAGCCCTAGGGACAGCTCCTACGAGCAGTACTTC
-,TRBD2,TRBJ2-1,TRBV4-1,CASSQENERGAYNEQFF,TGCGCCAGCAGCCAAGAAAATGAGCGGGGGGCCTACAATGAGCAGTTCTTC
-,-,TRBJ2-3,TRBV25-1,CASSDVGRGGQYF,TGTGCCAGCAGTGACGTGGGAAGGGGCGGGCAGTATTTT
-,TRBD2,TRBJ2-3,TRBV3-1/TRBV3-2,CASSQVLAGAFTDTQYF,TGTGCCAGCAGCCAAGTATTAGCGGGGGCTTTCACAGATACGCAGTATTTT
-,TRBD1,TRBJ2-7,TRBV7-8,CASSEGTVLSYEQYF,TGTGCCAGCAGCGAGGGGACAGTCCTTTCCTACGAGCAGTACTTC
-,-,TRBJ2-7,TRBV9,CASSVSGTPQDEQYF,TGTGCCAGCAGCGTCTCCGGGACACCGCAGGACGAGCAGTACTTC
-,-,TRBJ1-2,TRBV30,CAWTLGVAGYTF,TGTGCCTGGACCCTAGGGGTGGCAGGCTACACCTTC
-,TRBD1,TRBJ1-2,TRBV28,CASSFWDSGYGYTF,TGTGCCAGCAGTTTCTGGGACAGTGGCTATGGCTACACCTTC
-,TRBD1,TRBJ1-6,TRBV25-1,CASSVWTGLNSPLHF,TGTGCCAGCAGTGTGTGGACAGGGTTGAATTCACCCCTCCACTTT
-,-,TRBJ1-6,TRBV10-2,CASSEPGRSEPLHF,TGCGCCAGCAGTGAGCCGGGTCGGAGTGAACCCCTCCACTTT
-,-,TRBJ2-1,TRBV7-3,CASSLEGVDYNEQFF,TGTGCCAGCAGCTTAGAGGGGGTCGACTACAATGAGCAGTTCTTC
-,-,TRBJ2-5,TRBV11-2,CASRRTEETQYF,TGTGCCAGCAGGAGAACTGAAGAGACCCAGTACTTC
-,TRBD2,TRBJ2-5,TRBV19,CASSIRITSGGATRGTQYF,TGTGCCAGTAGTATACGCATCACTAGCGGGGGGGCAACGAGAGGGACCCAGTACTTC
-,-,TRBJ1-1,TRBV11-2,CASSGFLAAGPPLNTEAFF,TGTGCCAGCAGCGGATTCCTCGCGGCGGGGCCGCCGTTGAACACTGAAGCTTTCTTT
-,-,TRBJ1-2,TRBV30,CACSQGGGYTF,TGTGCCTGTTCCCAGGGAGGCGGCTACACCTTC
-,TRBD2,TRBJ2-2,TRBV6-2/TRBV6-3,CASSYWTSTAGELFF,TGTGCCAGCAGTTACTGGACTAGCACCGCCGGGGAGCTGTTTTTT
-,TRBD1,TRBJ1-2,TRBV12-3/TRBV12-4,CASSRQGDYGYTF,TGTGCCAGCAGTCGACAGGGGGACTATGGCTACACCTTC
-,TRBD1,TRBJ1-2,TRBV29-1,CSVDRDRGQGYGYTF,TGCAGCGTTGATCGGGACAGGGGGCAGGGCTATGGCTACACCTTC
once,-,TRBJ2-7,TRBV20-1,CSASSAYEQYF,TGCAGTGCTAGTTCAGCCTACGAGCAGTACTTC
-,-,TRBJ1-5,TRBV5-8,CASSLRGASHSNQPQHF,TGTGCCAGCAGCTTGCGGGGGGCGAGTCATAGCAATCAGCCCCAGCATTTT
-,TRBD2,TRBJ2-2,TRBV3-1/TRBV3-2,CASRASGANTGELFF,TGTGCCAGCCGGGCTAGCGGGGCGAACACCGGGGAGCTGTTTTTT
-,-,TRBJ2-7,TRBV4-1,CASSQVVTEGYEQYF,TGCGCCAGCAGCCAAGTTGTGACGGAGGGGTACGAGCAGTACTTC
-,TRBD1,TRBJ2-3,TRBV5-8,CASSWGQGAGGTQYF,TGTGCCAGCAGCTGGGGACAGGGGGCTGGGGGTACGCAGTATTTT
-,TRBD1,TRBJ2-7,TRBV14,CASSPQDRATYEQYF,TGTGCCAGCAGCCCGCAGGACAGGGCGACGTACGAGCAGTACTTC
-,-,TRBJ1-4,TRBV27,CASSPLDNPKLFF,TGTGCCAGCAGTCCGTTAGACAACCCAAAACTGTTTTTT
-,-,TRBJ1-5,TRBV6-2/TRBV6-3,CASSYDGVGEAPQHF,TGTGCCAGCAGTTACGACGGGGTCGGTGAGGCGCCCCAGCATTTT
-,TRBD1,TRBJ1-2,TRBV9,CASSGTGNYGYTF,TGTGCCAGCAGCGGGACAGGGAACTATGGCTACACCTTC
few,TRBD1,TRBJ2-3,TRBV27,CASSLSGTGTLGTDTQYF,TGTGCCAGCAGTCTATCCGGGACAGGTACACTAGGCACAGATACGCAGTATTTT
-,-,TRBJ2-1,TRBV7-9,CASTIGGLSEQFF,TGTGCCAGCACCATCGGCGGACTATCGGAGCAGTTCTTC
-,-,TRBJ2-3,TRBV9,CASSALPRVDTQYF,TGTGCCAGCAGCGCCCTGCCGAGGGTGGATACGCAGTATTTT
few,TRBD2,TRBJ2-1,TRBV6-2/TRBV6-3,CASSYSSRLAGGPFTNNEQFF,TGTGCCAGCAGTTACTCGAGCCGACTAGCGGGGGGGCCTTTCACAAACAATGAGCAGTTCTTC
-,TRBD2,TRBJ2-1,TRBV4-1,CASRPAAGGWIYNEQFF,TGCGCCAGCAGGCCAGCTGCCGGGGGGTGGATCTACAATGAGCAGTTCTTC
-,TRBD2,TRBJ2-2,TRBV7-2,CASSLGLAANTGELFF,TGTGCCAGCAGCTTGGGACTAGCTGCGAACACCGGGGAGCTGTTTTTT
-,-,TRBJ2-1,TRBV5-4,CASSLEDRYNEQFF,TGTGCCAGCAGCTTAGAAGACAGATACAATGAGCAGTTCTTC
-,-,TRBJ2-2,TRBV9,CASSVAVGPTGELFF,TGTGCCAGCAGCGTAGCGGTGGGGCCAACCGGGGAGCTGTTTTTT
few,-,TRBJ1-1,TRBV6-2/TRBV6-3,CASSYSRYTEAFF,TGTGCCAGCAGTTACTCGAGGTACACTGAAGCTTTCTTT
-,TRBD1,TRBJ1-1,TRBV11-2,CASSFLDRGLTEAFF,TGTGCCAGCAGCTTCCTCGACAGGGGGCTGACTGAAGCTTTCTTT
-,-,TRBJ2-1,TRBV27,CASTTGRNNEQFF,TGTGCCAGTACCACTGGGCGAAACAATGAGCAGTTCTTC
once,TRBD1,TRBJ1-2,TRBV6-5,CASPDRGDYGYTF,TGTGCCAGCCCGGACAGGGGTGACTATGGCTACACCTTC
once,TRBD1,TRBJ2-7,TRBV5-1,CASSSGTGSYEQYF,TGCGCCAGCAGCTCGGGGACAGGTTCCTACGAGCAGTACTTC
-,-,TRBJ2-5,TRBV7-3,CASSLIGGETQETQYF,TGTGCCAGCAGCTTAATCGGCGGGGAGACCCAAGAGACCCAGTACTTC
-,-,TRBJ2-7,TRBV19,CATQHRQTYEQYF,TGTGCCACCCAGCATCGACAGACCTACGAGCAGTACTTC
few,-,TRBJ1-3,TRBV18,CASSATGTSGNTIYF,TGTGCCAGCTCAGCGACAGGTACCTCTGGAAACACCATATATTTT
-,-,TRBJ2-3,TRBV6-5,CASSYGNGGTDTQYF,TGTGCCAGCAGTTACGGGAACGGGGGCACAGATACGCAGTATTTT
once,-,TRBJ2-5,TRBV4-1,CASRGGLRAGAKETQYF,TGCGCCAGCAGGGGGGGGTTGCGGGCGGGGGCCAAAGAGACCCAGTACTTC
-,-,TRBJ1-4,TRBV5-1,CASSPQQGSNEKLFF,TGCGCCAGCAGCCCACAACAGGGTTCTAATGAAAAACTGTTTTTT
-,-,TRBJ2-2,TRBV5-4,CASSPGGAKAGELFF,TGTGCCAGCAGCCCTGGAGGGGCCAAGGCCGGGGAGCTGTTTTTT
-,-,TRBJ2-1,TRBV7-9,CASSRSGTAYNEQFF,TGTGCCAGCAGCCGGAGCGGAACAGCTTACAATGAGCAGTTCTTC
-,-,TRBJ2-1,TRBV7-8,CASSLEARSYNEQFF,TGTGCCAGCAGCTTAGAGGCGAGGTCCTACAATGAGCAGTTCTTC
few,TRBD1,TRBJ2-1,TRBV30,CAWSVAQGYEQFF,TGTGCCTGGAGTGTTGCACAGGGGTATGAGCAGTTCTTC
-,TRBD1,TRBJ2-7,TRBV6-2/TRBV6-3,CASSYAYRTGPYEQYF,TGTGCCAGCAGTTACGCTTACAGGACAGGGCCCTACGAGCAGTACTTC
-,-,TRBJ2-5,TRBV28,CASTQGGGRGQETQYF,TGTGCCAGCACTCAAGGAGGGGGGAGGGGCCAAGAGACCCAGTACTTC
-,TRBD1,TRBJ2-2,TRBV24-1,CATKTGKDTGELFF,TGTGCCACCAAGACAGGGAAGGACACCGGGGAGCTGTTTTTT
-,-,TRBJ1-3,TRBV18,CASSLIQGNTIYF,TGTGCCAGCTCACTCATTCAGGGAAACACCATATATTTT
-,-,TRBJ2-4,TRBV3-1/TRBV3-2,CASSQNLARPDRPLAKNIQYF,TGTGCCAGCAGCCAAAATCTTGCGCGACCCGACAGACCGCTAGCCAAAAACATTCAGTACTTC
-,-,TRBJ2-5,TRBV20-1,CSASRGAETQYF,TGCAGTGCTAGTCGGGGGGCAGAGACCCAGTACTTC
-,TRBD1,TRBJ2-3,TRBV24-1,CATSDLPTGSNADTQYF,TGTGCCACCAGTGATTTGCCGACAGGGTCTAACGCAGATACGCAGTATTTT
-,TRBD1,TRBJ1-6,TRBV9,CASSPDRGPSSSYNSPLHF,TGTGCCAGCAGCCCCGACAGGGGACCCTCGAGCTCCTATAATTCACCCCTCCACTTT
-,TRBD2,TRBJ2-2,TRBV7-3,CASSLVSLAGVTGELFF,TGTGCCAGCAGCTTAGTTTCACTAGCGGGGGTCACCGGGGAGCTGTTTTTT